The text below deals with one T cell receptor beta chain. The antigen is undetermined. The CDR3 is 15 amino acids. Germline V gene lookup returns CDR1 KGHSH and CDR2 LQKENI. The junction had 12 bases not matched to a gene; V was cut back by 5 bases and J by 6 bases. The assay was immunoSEQ multiplex PCR, and TCRdb's table has in-frame clones only and misses some. The data show about half a million clones, about 78% seen once. This sample was taken from a study of shared clonotypes between healthy human individuals. Overall study: Aged between 18 and 49, the donors were a couple of women and three men.

All donors were healthy HIV-negative adults lacking recent acute infections or vaccinations. Donors comprised only Caucasian adults living in Nashville, Tennessee. Study-level findings and limits: Clonotype sharing among donors likely depends on sequencing depth.

The specimen sequenced was PBMCs. The source of this sequence is a middle-aged woman in good health. Some clones in this sample may be carry-over from other donors' samples. V and J are TRBV18 and TRBJ1-1, with 7 nucleotides matching TRBD1. CDR3 protein: CASSSSDRVTPEAFF. CDR3 DNA sequence: TGTGCCAGCTCATCCTCAGACAGGGTTACACCTGAAGCTTTCTTT.